What follows is one T cell receptor (beta chain) and its context. What antigen it recognizes has not been identified. The sample holds no much larger clone one base away, and base qualities are not on file. These data originate in a study of T cell responses to AZD1222 COVID-19 vaccine (dated by TCRdb to about 2021). In the study overall: AZD1222 recipients whose second dose came at about 4 weeks and those whose second dose came at about 12 weeks were combined into one group, since spike-specific TCR depth and breadth did not differ between the two schedules. TCR sequencing covered some 250 trial participants: 200 to 220 given two doses of AZD1222 and about 26 given two doses of MenACWY control vaccine. Trial participants were enrolled by age into 18-55, 56-69 and 70-plus year subgroups, with around 150, 28 and 57 TCR-sequenced participants respectively.

The CDR3 regions of human TCRbeta chains were analyzed by immunosequencing. Per the source publication's procedure: Repertoire TCRs were matched against a reference library of SARS-CoV-2-specific TCRs generated with the MIRA antigen-specificity platform. Breadth was defined as the fraction of unique TCRs that were SARS-CoV-2-associated, and depth was defined as the fraction of total T cells that were SARS-CoV-2-associated. Using the MIRA data, each spike-specific TCR was assigned both to the spike region to which the TCR was reactive and to a CD4 or CD8 class. Log10-transformed breadth and depth values were compared by one-way ANOVA with Sidak's multiple comparisons tests. In TCRdb, the immuneACCESS table is reduced to in-frame sequences with V and J assigned. These tables do not hold every clone; where another copy was compared, an unresolved V gene accounts for under half, and the others remain unexplained. V, J and clone size are taken as reported in that table, and D and trimming were inferred from the DNA itself. The sample yields 90,000 or so clones; under 90% were counted once. The ten top clones hold 2.4% of the sample.

Interpreted using the paper, the time point label stands for: baseline before first vaccination. Vaccinee samples came from UK trials COV001 and COV002, including a single-blind randomized controlled phase 2/3 trial of AZD1222 (ChAdOx1 nCoV-19) in healthy adults. For TCRbeta chain sequencing, PBMC samples were collected from trial participants at day 0 and at day 28 after the second dose. V is reduced by 3 bases and J by 3 bases, leaving a spacing of 8 bases between them. The CDR3 spans 13 residues, from the cysteine through the phenylalanine. Only CDR3 DNA remains: 39 bases, in frame from the first base. General study outcomes and caveats: The vaccine-associated CD4 TCRs covered the entire spike protein, and the dominant responses fell in regions 160-218 and 743-854. The 56-69-year group was small, and its depth increase did not reach significance, likely because of low power. A significant rise in spike-specific TCR breadth and depth was observed after two AZD1222 doses relative to day 0 and relative to MenACWY recipients. Participants were mostly white British, with more females than males. The authors suggested clonal diversity may have been underestimated. Because no day 14 peak-response samples were available, repertoires were characterized only after the peak T cell response. Only six AZD1222 recipients were SARS-CoV-2 seropositive at baseline, limiting conclusions about previously exposed vaccinees. Epitopes outside the regions mutated in the B.1.351 and B.1.1.7 variants were reportedly recognized by nearly half of the unique spike-specific TCRs.

The source was peripheral blood, collected on day 0 of AZD1222 vaccination. The V gene is TRBV12-3 or TRBV12-4 and the J gene is TRBJ1-1; tentative D gene TRBD1, with 5 bases matching. The source of this sequence is an adult in good health. Read as DNA, the sequence is TGTGCCAGCAGTTTTTTGGGGCACACTGAAGCTTTCTTT. It translates to CASSFLGHTEAFF.